The source of this T cell receptor (beta chain) is a study of tumor and adjacent non-tumor tissue in lung cancer. Study background: There were about 12 adenocarcinoma, a couple of squamous cell carcinoma and 1 small cell lung cancer cases.

Three rounds of nested PCR, following a modified ARM-PCR protocol, produced the TCRbeta library. TCRdb reprocessed the multiplex PCR reads via MiXCR and lists one record per CDR3 protein. The sample includes 85,000 to 130,000 distinct CDR3 sequences, 65% of them seen just once. V was cut by 9 bases and J by 5 bases, with 20 bases left in between. This CDR3 is 16 amino acids long. CDR1 is SGHAT, CDR2 FQNNGV, per germline. RNA was extracted from bulk tissue without any cell sorting. More than 3 cm separated this lung sample from the edge of the tumor. Chemotherapy-naive patients with new lung cancer underwent thoracic surgery in China, August–late 2014.

This sequence was found in a man aged 30 to 39 with non-small cell lung cancer. This sequence joins TRBV11-2 and TRBJ1-6; D ambiguous. The source material was distant non-tumor lung tissue. The CDR3 nucleotides read TGTGCCAGTGGCTTAGACTCGGCAGCCAATAATTCACCCCTCCACTTT. Translation: CASGLDSAANNSPLHF.